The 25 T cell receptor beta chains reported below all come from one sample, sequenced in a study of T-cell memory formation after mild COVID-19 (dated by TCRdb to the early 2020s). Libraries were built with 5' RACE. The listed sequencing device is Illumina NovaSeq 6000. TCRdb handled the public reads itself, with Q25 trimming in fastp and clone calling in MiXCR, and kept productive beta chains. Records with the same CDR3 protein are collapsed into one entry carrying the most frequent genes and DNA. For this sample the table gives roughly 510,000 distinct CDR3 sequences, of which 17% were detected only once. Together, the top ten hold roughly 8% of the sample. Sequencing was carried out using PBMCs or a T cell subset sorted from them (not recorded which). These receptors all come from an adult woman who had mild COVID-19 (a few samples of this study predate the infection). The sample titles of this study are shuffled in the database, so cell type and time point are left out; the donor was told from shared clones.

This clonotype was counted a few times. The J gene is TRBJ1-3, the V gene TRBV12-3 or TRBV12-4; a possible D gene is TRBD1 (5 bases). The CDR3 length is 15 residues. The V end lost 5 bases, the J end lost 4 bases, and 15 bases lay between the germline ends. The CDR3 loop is CASSPHRSRGNTIYF. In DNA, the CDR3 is TGTGCCAGCAGTCCCCACAGGTCTAGAGGAAACACCATATATTTT.

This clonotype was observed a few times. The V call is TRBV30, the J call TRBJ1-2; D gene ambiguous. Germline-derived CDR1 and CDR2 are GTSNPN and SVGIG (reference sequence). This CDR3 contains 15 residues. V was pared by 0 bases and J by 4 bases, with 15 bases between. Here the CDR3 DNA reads TGTGCCTGGAGTGTACCGGGGAGCGGAGGCTATGGCTACACCTTC. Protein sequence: CAWSVPGSGGYGYTF.

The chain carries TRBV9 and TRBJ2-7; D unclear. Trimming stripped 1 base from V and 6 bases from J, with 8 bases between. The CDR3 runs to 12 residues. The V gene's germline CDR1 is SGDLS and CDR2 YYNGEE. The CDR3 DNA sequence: TGTGCCAGCAGCGTATCAGGCGTCGAGCAGTACTTC. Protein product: CASSVSGVEQYF.

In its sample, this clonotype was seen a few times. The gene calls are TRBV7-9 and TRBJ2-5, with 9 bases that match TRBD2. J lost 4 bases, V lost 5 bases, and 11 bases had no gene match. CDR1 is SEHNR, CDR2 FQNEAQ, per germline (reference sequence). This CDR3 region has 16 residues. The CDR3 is CASSPGVAGALETQYF. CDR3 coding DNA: TGTGCCAGCAGCCCCGGGGTAGCGGGAGCGCTAGAGACCCAGTACTTC.

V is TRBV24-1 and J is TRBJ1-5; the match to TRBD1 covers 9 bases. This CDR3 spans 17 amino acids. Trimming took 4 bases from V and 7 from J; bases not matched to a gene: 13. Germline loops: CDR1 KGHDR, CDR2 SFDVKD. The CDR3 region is CATSDAGTGRGNQPQHF. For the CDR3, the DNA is TGTGCCACCAGTGACGCCGGGACAGGGCGAGGGAACCAGCCCCAGCATTTT.

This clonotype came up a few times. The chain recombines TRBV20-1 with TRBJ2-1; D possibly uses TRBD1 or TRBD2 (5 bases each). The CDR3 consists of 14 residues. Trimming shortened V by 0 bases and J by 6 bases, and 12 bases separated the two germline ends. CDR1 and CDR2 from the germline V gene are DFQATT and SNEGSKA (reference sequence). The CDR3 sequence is CSARDSWGTNEQFF. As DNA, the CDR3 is TGCAGTGCTAGAGATTCTTGGGGGACCAATGAGCAGTTCTTC.

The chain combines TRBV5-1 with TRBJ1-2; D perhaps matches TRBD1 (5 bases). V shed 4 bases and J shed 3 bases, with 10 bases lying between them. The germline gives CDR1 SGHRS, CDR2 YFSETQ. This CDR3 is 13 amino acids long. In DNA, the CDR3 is TGCGCCAGCAGCATCGAAGGGGACTATGGCTACACCTTC. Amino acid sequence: CASSIEGDYGYTF.

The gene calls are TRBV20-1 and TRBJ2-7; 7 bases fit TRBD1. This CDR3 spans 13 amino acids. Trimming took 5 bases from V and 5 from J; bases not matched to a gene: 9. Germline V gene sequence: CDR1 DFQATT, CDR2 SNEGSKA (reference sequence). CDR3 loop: CSALGQARNEQYF. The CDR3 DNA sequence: TGCAGTGCTCTTGGACAGGCCCGGAACGAGCAGTACTTC.

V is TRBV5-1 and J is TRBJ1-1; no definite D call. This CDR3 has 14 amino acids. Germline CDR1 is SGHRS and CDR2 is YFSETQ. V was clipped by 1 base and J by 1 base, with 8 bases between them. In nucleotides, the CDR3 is TGCGCCAGCAGCTTGTTTGGAGAGAACACTGAAGCTTTCTTT. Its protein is CASSLFGENTEAFF.

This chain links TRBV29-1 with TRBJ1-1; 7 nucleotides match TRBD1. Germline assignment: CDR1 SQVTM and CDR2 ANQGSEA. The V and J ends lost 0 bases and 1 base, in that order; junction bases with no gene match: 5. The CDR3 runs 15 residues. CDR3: CSVEDHGDRNTEAFF. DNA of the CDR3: TGCAGCGTTGAAGATCATGGGGACAGGAACACTGAAGCTTTCTTT. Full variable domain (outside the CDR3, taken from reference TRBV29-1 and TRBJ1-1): SAVISQKPSRDICQRGTSLTIQCQVDSQVTMMFWYRQQPGQSLTLIATANQGSEATYESGFVIDKFPISRPNLTFSTLTVSNMSPEDSSIYLCSVEDHGDRNTEAFFGQGTRLTVV.

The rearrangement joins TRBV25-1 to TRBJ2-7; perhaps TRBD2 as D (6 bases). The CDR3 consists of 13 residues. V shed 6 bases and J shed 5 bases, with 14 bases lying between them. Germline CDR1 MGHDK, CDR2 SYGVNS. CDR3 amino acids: CASSGVTGDEQYF. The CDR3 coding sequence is TGTGCCAGCAGCGGGGTTACGGGGGACGAGCAGTACTTC.

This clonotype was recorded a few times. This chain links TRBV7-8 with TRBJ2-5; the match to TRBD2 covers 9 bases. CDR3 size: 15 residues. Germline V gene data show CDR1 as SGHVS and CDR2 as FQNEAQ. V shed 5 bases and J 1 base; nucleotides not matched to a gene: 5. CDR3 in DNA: TGTGCCAGCAGCGGGGGACTAGCAGGCCAAGAGACCCAGTACTTC. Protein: CASSGGLAGQETQYF.

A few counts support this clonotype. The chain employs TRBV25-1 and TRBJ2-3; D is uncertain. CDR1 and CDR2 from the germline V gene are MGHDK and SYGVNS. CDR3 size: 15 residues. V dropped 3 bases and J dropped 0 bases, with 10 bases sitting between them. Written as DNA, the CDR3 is TGTGCCAGCAGTGAGCAAGAGCTGAGCACAGATACGCAGTATTTT. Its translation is CASSEQELSTDTQYF. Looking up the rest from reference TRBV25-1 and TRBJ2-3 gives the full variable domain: EADIYQTPRYLVIGTGKKITLECSQTMGHDKMYWYQQDPGMELHLIHYSYGVNSTEKGDLSSESTVSRIRTEHFPLTLESARPSHTSQYLCASSEQELSTDTQYFGPGTRLTVL.

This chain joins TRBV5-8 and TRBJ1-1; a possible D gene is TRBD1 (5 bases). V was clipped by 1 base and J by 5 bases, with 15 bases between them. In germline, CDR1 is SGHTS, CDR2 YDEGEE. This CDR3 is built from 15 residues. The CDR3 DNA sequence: TGTGCCAGCAGCTTGCTCCAGGGAGGGTTAACTGAAGCTTTCTTT. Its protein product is CASSLLQGGLTEAFF.

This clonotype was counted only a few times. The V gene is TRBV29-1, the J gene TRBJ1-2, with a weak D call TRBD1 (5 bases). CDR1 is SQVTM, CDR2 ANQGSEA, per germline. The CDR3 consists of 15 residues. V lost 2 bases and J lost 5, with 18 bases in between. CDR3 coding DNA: TGCAGCGTTGAAATCCGGGACGGGGCAGTTTATGGCTACACCTTC. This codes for CSVEIRDGAVYGYTF.

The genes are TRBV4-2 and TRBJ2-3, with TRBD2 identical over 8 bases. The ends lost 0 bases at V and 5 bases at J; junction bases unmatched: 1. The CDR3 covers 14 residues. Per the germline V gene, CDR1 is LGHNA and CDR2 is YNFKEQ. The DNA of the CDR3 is TGTGCCAGCAGCCAAGATAGCGGGATAGATACGCAGTATTTT. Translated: CASSQDSGIDTQYF.

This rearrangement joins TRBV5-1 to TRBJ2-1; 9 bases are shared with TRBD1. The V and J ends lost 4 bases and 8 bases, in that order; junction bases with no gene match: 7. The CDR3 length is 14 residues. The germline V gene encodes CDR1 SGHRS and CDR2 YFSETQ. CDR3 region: CASSNTGGLDEQFF. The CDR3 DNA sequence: TGCGCCAGCAGCAATACAGGGGGCCTGGATGAGCAGTTCTTC. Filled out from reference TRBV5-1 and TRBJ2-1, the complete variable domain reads KAGVTQTPRYLIKTRGQQVTLSCSPISGHRSVSWYQQTPGQGLQFLFEYFSETQRNKGNFPGRFSGRQFSNSRSEMNVSTLELGDSALYLCASSNTGGLDEQFFGPGTRLTVL.

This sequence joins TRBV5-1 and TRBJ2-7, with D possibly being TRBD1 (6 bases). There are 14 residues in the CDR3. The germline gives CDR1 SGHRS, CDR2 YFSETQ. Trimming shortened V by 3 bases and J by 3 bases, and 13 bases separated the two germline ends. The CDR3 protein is CASSSGHMNYEQYF. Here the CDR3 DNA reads TGCGCCAGCAGCTCGGGACATATGAACTACGAGCAGTACTTC.

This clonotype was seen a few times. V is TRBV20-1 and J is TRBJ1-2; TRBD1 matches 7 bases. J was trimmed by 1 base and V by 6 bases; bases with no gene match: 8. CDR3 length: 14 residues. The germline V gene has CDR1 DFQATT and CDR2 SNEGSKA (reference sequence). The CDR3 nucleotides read TGCAGTGCAACCGGGACAGCCTTTAACTATGGCTACACCTTC. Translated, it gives CSATGTAFNYGYTF.

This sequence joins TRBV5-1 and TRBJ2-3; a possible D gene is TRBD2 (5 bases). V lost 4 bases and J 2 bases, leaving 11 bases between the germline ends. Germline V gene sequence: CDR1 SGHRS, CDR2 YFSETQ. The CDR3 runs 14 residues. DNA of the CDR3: TGCGCCAGCAGCGGAGGTGACTACACAGATACGCAGTATTTT. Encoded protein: CASSGGDYTDTQYF. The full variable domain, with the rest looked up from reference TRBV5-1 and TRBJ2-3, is KAGVTQTPRYLIKTRGQQVTLSCSPISGHRSVSWYQQTPGQGLQFLFEYFSETQRNKGNFPGRFSGRQFSNSRSEMNVSTLELGDSALYLCASSGGDYTDTQYFGPGTRLTVL.

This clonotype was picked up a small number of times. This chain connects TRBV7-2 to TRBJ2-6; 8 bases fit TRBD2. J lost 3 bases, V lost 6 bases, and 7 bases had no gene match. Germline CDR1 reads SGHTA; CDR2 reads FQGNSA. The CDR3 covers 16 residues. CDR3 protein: CASSRSGGGGANVLTF. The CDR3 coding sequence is TGTGCCAGCAGTCGGAGCGGGGGTGGTGGGGCCAACGTCCTGACTTTC. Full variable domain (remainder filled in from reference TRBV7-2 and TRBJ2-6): GAGVSQSPSNKVTEKGKDVELRCDPISGHTALYWYRQSLGQGLEFLIYFQGNSAPDKSGLPSDRFSAERTGGSVSTLTIQRTQQEDSAVYLCASSRSGGGGANVLTFGAGSRLTVL.

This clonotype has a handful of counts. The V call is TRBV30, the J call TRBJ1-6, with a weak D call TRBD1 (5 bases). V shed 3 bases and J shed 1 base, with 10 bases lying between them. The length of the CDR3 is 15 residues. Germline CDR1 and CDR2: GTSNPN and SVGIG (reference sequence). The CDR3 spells CAWRGEGSYNSPLHF. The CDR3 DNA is TGTGCCTGGAGGGGGGAAGGTTCCTATAATTCACCCCTCCACTTT.

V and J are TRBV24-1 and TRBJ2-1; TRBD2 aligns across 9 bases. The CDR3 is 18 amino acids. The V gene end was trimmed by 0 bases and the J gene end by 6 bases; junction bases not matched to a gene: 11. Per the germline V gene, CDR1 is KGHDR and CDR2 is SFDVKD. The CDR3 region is CATSDLRGASGTVNEQFF. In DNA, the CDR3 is TGTGCCACCAGTGATTTGCGTGGGGCTAGCGGGACAGTCAATGAGCAGTTCTTC.

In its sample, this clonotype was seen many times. CDR3 loop: CASSQDPAGTFSVTGELFF. The CDR3 nucleotides read TGCGCCAGCAGCCAAGATCCGGCCGGGACGTTTTCGGTCACCGGGGAGCTGTTTTTT. The genes are TRBV4-1 and TRBJ2-2; possibly TRBD1 or TRBD2 for D (5 bases each). Trimming removed 0 bases from V and 4 bases from J, with 21 bases in between. CDR1 MGHRA and CDR2 YSYEKL come from the germline V gene. The CDR3 covers 19 residues.

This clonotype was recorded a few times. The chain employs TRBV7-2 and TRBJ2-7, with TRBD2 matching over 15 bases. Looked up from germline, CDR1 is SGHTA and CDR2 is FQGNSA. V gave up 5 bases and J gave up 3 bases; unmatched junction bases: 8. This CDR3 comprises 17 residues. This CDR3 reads CASSPPGLAGGLYEQYF. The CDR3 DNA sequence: TGTGCCAGCAGCCCCCCGGGACTAGCGGGGGGACTCTACGAGCAGTACTTC.